This entry concerns a single T cell receptor (beta chain). The antigen is undetermined. One end of the junction is discordant with germline, which a read error may explain. Other nucleotide sequences in the sample specify the same CDR3. CDR1 is MNHNS and CDR2 is SASEGT in the germline V gene. This CDR3 region has 18 residues. The data belong to a study of T cells after posttransplantation cyclophosphamide. General observations from the study: Blood and skin or GI T cell repertoires showed limited TRB overlap.

Sequencing used immunoSEQ multiplex PCR; TCRdb keeps in-frame clones, though not all of them. The sample lists approximately 45,000 clones, almost 95% occurring once. This clonotype originated in a woman in her forties or fifties in good health and a related stem cell transplant donor. Sequencing was performed on PBMCs. The chain has TRBV6-1 and TRBJ1-6, with D unclear. The CDR3: CASSAVMAGSSYNSPLHF. CDR3 nucleotide sequence: TGTGCCAGCAGTGCAGTGATGGCGGGAAGCTCCTATAATTCCCCCCTCCACTTT.